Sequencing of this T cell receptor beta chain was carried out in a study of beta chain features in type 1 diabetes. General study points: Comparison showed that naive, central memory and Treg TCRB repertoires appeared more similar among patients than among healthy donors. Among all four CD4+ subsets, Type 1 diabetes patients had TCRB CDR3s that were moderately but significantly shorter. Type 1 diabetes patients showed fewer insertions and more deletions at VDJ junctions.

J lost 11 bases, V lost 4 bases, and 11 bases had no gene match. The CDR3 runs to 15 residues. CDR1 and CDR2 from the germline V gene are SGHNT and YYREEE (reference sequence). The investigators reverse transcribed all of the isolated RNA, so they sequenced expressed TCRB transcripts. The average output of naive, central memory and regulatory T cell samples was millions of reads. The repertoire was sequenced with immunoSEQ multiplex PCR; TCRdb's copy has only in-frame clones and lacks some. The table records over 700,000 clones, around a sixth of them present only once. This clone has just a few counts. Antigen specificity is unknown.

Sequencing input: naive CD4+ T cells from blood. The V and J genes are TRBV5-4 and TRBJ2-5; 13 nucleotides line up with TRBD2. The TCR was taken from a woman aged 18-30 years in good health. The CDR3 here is CASSPRTSGRGEQYF. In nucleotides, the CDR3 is TGTGCCAGCAGCCCCAGGACTAGCGGGAGAGGGGAGCAGTACTTC.